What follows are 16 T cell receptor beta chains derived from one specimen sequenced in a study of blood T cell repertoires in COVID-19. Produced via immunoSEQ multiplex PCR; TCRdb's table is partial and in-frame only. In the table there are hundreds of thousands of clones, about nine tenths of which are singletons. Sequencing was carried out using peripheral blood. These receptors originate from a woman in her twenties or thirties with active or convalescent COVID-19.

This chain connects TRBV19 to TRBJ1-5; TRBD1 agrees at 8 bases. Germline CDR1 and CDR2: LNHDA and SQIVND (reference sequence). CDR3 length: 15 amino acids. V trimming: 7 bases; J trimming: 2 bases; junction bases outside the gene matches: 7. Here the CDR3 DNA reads TGTGCCAGTAAAGGACAGGGAGGCGGCAATCAGCCCCAGCATTTT. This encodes CASKGQGGGNQPQHF.

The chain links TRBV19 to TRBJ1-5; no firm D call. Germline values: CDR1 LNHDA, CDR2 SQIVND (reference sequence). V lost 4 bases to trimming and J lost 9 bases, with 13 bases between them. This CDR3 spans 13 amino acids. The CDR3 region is CASSKDSVSPQHF. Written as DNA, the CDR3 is TGTGCCAGTAGTAAAGATTCGGTCTCGCCCCAGCATTTT.

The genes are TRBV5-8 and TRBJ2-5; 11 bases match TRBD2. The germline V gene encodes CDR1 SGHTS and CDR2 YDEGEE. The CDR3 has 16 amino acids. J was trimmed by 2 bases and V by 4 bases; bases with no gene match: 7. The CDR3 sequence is CASSQGLAGRQETQYF. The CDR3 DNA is TGTGCCAGCAGCCAAGGACTAGCGGGCCGGCAAGAGACCCAGTACTTC.

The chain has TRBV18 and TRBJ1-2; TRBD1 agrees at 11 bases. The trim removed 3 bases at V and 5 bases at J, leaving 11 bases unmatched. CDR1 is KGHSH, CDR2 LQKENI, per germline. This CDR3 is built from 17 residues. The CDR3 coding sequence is TGTGCCAGCTCACCCGGACAGGGGGCTACGACCTGGTATGGCTACACCTTC. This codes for CASSPGQGATTWYGYTF.

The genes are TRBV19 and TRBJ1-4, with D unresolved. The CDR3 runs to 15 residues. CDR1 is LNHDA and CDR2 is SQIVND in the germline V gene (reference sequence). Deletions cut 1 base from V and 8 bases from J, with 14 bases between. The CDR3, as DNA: TGTGCCAGTAGTATAGGTGCCCTTGAGAAGGAAAAACTGTTTTTT. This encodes CASSIGALEKEKLFF. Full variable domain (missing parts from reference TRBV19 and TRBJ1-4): DGGITQSPKYLFRKEGQNVTLSCEQNLNHDAMYWYRQDPGQGLRLIYYSQIVNDFQKGDIAEGYSVSREKKESFPLTVTSAQKNPTAFYLCASSIGALEKEKLFFGSGTQLSVL.

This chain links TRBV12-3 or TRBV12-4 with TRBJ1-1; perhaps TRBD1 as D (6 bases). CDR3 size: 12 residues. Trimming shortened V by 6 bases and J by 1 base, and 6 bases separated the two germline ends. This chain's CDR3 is CASRDRNTEAFF. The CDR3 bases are TGTGCCAGCAGGGACAGGAACACTGAAGCTTTCTTT.

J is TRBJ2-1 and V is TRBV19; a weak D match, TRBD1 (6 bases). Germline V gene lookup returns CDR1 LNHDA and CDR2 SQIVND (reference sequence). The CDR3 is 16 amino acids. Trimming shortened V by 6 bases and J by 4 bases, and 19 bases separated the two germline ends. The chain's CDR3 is CASREDSEHVYNEQFF. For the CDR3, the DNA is TGTGCCAGTAGAGAGGACAGCGAACACGTATACAATGAGCAGTTCTTC. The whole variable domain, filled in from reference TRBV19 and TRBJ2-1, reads DGGITQSPKYLFRKEGQNVTLSCEQNLNHDAMYWYRQDPGQGLRLIYYSQIVNDFQKGDIAEGYSVSREKKESFPLTVTSAQKNPTAFYLCASREDSEHVYNEQFFGPGTRLTVL.

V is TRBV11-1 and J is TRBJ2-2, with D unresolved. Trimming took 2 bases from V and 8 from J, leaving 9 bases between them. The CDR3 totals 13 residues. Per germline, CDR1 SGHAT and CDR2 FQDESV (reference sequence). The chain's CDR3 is CASSLTLPGELFF. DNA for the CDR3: TGTGCCAGCAGCTTAACTCTCCCAGGGGAGCTGTTTTTT. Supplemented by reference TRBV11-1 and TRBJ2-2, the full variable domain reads EAEVAQSPRYKITEKSQAVAFWCDPISGHATLYWYRQILGQGPELLVQFQDESVVDDSQLPKDRFSAERLKGVDSTLKIQPAELGDSAMYLCASSLTLPGELFFGEGSRLTVL.

The CDR3 DNA sequence: TGTGCCAGTAGTATGGCGGGTTATAGCAATCAGCCCCAGCATTTT. As protein: CASSMAGYSNQPQHF. The chain links TRBV19 to TRBJ1-5; D remains unclear. Germline V lookup: CDR1 LNHDA, CDR2 SQIVND (reference sequence). The CDR3 totals 15 residues. Trimming removed 3 bases at V and 0 bases at J, with 9 bases between. Filled out from reference TRBV19 and TRBJ1-5, the complete variable domain reads DGGITQSPKYLFRKEGQNVTLSCEQNLNHDAMYWYRQDPGQGLRLIYYSQIVNDFQKGDIAEGYSVSREKKESFPLTVTSAQKNPTAFYLCASSMAGYSNQPQHFGDGTRLSIL.

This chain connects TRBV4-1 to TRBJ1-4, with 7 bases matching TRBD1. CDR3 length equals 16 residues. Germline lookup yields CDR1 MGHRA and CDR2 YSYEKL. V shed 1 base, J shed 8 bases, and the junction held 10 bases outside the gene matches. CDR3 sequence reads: CASSQVDRVGGEKLFF. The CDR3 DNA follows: TGCGCCAGCAGCCAAGTTGACAGGGTTGGAGGGGAAAAACTGTTTTTT.

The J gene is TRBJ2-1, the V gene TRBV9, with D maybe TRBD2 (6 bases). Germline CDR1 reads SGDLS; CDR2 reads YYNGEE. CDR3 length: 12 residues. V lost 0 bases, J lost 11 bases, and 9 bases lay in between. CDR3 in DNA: TGTGCCAGCAGCGTAGATCGCGGGAAGCAGTTCTTC. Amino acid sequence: CASSVDRGKQFF.

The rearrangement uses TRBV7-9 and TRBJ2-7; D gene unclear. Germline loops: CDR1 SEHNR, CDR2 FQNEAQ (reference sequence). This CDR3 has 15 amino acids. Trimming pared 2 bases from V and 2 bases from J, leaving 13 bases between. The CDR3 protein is CASSLQTGVAYEQYF. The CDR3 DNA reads TGTGCCAGCAGCTTACAGACGGGTGTGGCCTACGAGCAGTACTTC.

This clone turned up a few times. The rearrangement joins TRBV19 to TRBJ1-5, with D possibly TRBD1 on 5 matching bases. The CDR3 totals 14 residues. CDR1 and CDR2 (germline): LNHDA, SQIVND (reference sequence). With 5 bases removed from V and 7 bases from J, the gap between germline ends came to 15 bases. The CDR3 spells CASSVAGPGQPQHF. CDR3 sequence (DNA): TGTGCCAGTAGTGTTGCGGGGCCGGGCCAGCCCCAGCATTTT.

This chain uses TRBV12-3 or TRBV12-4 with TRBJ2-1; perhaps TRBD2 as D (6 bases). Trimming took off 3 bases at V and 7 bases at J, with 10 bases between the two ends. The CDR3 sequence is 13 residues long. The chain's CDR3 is CASSFAGRNEQFF. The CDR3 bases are TGTGCCAGCAGTTTCGCGGGGCGGAATGAGCAGTTCTTC.

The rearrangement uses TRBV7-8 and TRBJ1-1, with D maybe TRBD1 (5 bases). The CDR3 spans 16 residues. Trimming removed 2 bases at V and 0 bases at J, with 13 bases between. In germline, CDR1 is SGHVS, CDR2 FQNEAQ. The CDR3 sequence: CASSLPGVSMNTEAFF. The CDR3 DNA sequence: TGTGCCAGCAGCTTACCGGGGGTTAGTATGAACACTGAAGCTTTCTTT.

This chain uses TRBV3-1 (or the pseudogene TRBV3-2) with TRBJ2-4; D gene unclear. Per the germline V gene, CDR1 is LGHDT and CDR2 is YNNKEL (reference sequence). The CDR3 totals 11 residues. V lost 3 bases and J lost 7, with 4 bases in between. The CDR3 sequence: CASSQRNIQYF. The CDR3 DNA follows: TGTGCCAGCAGCCAGCGGAACATTCAGTACTTC.